A selection of T cell receptor beta chains follows, all from one sample in a study of blood T cells in healthy people across ages. Each CDR3 protein gets one entry after TCRdb re-called the 5' RACE reads with MiXCR. The sample has 750,000 to 950,000 distinct CDR3 sequences, about 53% seen once; the top ten hold 40% to 50%. The sequenced material came from blood. Receptors originate from a man aged 80 or over in good health. CDR3s include the opening cysteine and the closing phenylalanine or tryptophan. The D gene is left open where the match is weak. The listing skips clone size in some rows; elsewhere it reads once, few, many or a size class.

>NA|TRBV28|NA|14|TRBJ1-1
TGTGCCAGCAGTTTAAGTCCCGGGCTGGCTGAAGCTTTCTTT
CASSLSPGLAEAFF
>NA|TRBV3-1|NA|16|TRBJ2-1
TGTGCCAGCAGCCAAGTTGCAGGGCTAGACTACAATGAGCAGTTCTTC
CASSQVAGLDYNEQFF
>NA|TRBV20-1|NA|12|TRBJ2-1
TGCAGTGCCCCGGCACGCGGGACGGAGCAGTTCTTC
CSAPARGTEQFF
>TRBD2|TRBV28|few|17|TRBJ2-1
TGTGCCAGCAGTTTAAGTAGCGGGAGTATTTCCTACAATGAGCAGTTCTTC
CASSLSSGSISYNEQFF
>NA|TRBV6-6|many|15|TRBJ1-2
TGTGCCAGCAGCCGTGCAGGGGCCCTGAACTATGGCTACACCTTC
CASSRAGALNYGYTF
>TRBD2|TRBV29-1|NA|15|TRBJ2-2
TGCAGCGTTGAACTCAGCGGGGACGGATTCCGGGAGCTGTTTTTT
CSVELSGDGFRELFF
>TRBD1|TRBV5-1|NA|15|TRBJ1-1
TGCGCCAGCAGCCCCCCCGGGACAGGTCGCACTGAAGCTTTCTTT
CASSPPGTGRTEAFF
>NA|TRBV6-6|NA|13|TRBJ1-2
TGTGCCAGCAGTTACTCCATGGGACCCGGCTACACCTTC
CASSYSMGPGYTF
>TRBD1|TRBV7-9|NA|17|TRBJ1-4
TGTGCCAGCAGCCGCCGACAGGGGACCCCAACTAATGAAAAACTGTTTTTT
CASSRRQGTPTNEKLFF
>NA|TRBV5-1|NA|16|TRBJ2-3
TGCGCCAGCAGCTCCGGGACACATAAAATCGCAGATACGCAGTATTTT
CASSSGTHKIADTQYF